Detailed here is one T cell receptor (beta chain). Its target is unknown. This record belongs to a study of cytomegalovirus exposure and HLA in healthy donors. Method: immunoSEQ multiplex PCR; TCRdb's copy keeps in-frame clones and lacks some. The table includes some 68,000 clones, 96% detected once. J lost 4 bases, V lost 4 bases, and 6 bases had no gene match. The CDR3 is 16 residues long. CDR1 and CDR2 (germline): SGHDT, YYEEEE. Overall study results and limits: CMV antigen specificity of three CMV-associated chains was confirmed in vitro. Cytomegalovirus-associated status was assigned to approximately 160 TCR beta chains. In the 120 or so validation repertoires, about 94% of cluster scores exceeded 0, per a later analysis. The study found most TCR sequences rare, yet found some public TCRs in many donors.

This TCR was sampled from a man between 18 and 29 years old in good health and CMV-seronegative. The sample was PBMCs. The chain links TRBV5-6 to TRBJ2-5; 14 bases match TRBD2. In DNA form, the CDR3 reads TGTGCCAGCAGCCCGGGACTAGCGGGAGTGTCAGAGACCCAGTACTTC. It yields the protein CASSPGLAGVSETQYF. Based on the CDR3 plus reference TRBV5-6 and TRBJ2-5, the full variable domain is DAGVTQSPTHLIKTRGQQVTLRCSPKSGHDTVSWYQQALGQGPQFIFQYYEEEERQRGNFPDRFSGHQFPNYSSELNVNALLLGDSALYLCASSPGLAGVSETQYFGPGTRLLVL.